Presented here are 23 T cell receptor beta chains from one specimen sequenced in a study of post-analysis software for immune sequencing data. No antigen has been assigned to these receptors. Study-wide findings and caveats: There were about 5 TRBV segments more frequent in patients than controls, and TRBV5-6, TRBV5-1 and TRBV20-1 were among them.

Libraries were made from TCR beta cDNA, and they carried unique molecular identifiers. A single record per CDR3 protein comes from TCRdb applying MiXCR to the PCR reads. The sample lists 400,000 to 500,000 distinct CDR3 sequences; roughly 38% were seen once. Sequenced: blood. These receptors were obtained from a girl aged 2-10 years with multiple sclerosis.

This clonotype was found a few times. This chain joins TRBV4-3 and TRBJ1-5; 9 nucleotides match TRBD1. This CDR3 is built from 15 residues. Trimming took 1 base from V and 2 from J; bases not matched to a gene: 0. Germline CDR1 is LGHNA and CDR2 is YSLEER. The CDR3 DNA follows: TGCGCCAGCAGCCAAGGGACAGGGGGCAATCAGCCCCAGCATTTT. Translating it yields CASSQGTGGNQPQHF.

The chain couples TRBV29-1 to TRBJ2-4, with a weak D call TRBD2 (6 bases). Deletions cut 3 bases from V and 5 bases from J, with 14 bases between. The CDR3 totals 14 residues. Germline values: CDR1 SQVTM, CDR2 ANQGSEA. This CDR3 reads CSVEGSSGENIQYF. CDR3 nucleotide sequence: TGCAGCGTTGAGGGATCTTCGGGGGAAAACATTCAGTACTTC.

Here the CDR3 DNA reads TGTGCCAGCAGCTTAAGAGTGTACGGGGACAGGGTACATACACGTAGAATACCGCCCCTCCACTTT. Protein: CASSLRVYGDRVHTRRIPPLHF. This chain uses TRBV7-3 with TRBJ1-6; the match to TRBD1 covers 9 bases. The V gene end was trimmed by 1 base and the J gene end by 13 bases; junction bases not matched to a gene: 29. The CDR3 extends over 22 amino acids. Germline V gives CDR1 SGHTA, CDR2 FQGTGA.

The V gene is TRBV20-1, the J gene TRBJ2-7; D is ambiguous. Germline CDR1 and CDR2: DFQATT and SNEGSKA (reference sequence). V was trimmed by 3 bases and J by 4 bases, leaving 16 bases between them. The CDR3 has 14 amino acids. The CDR3 region has the DNA TGCAGTGCTAGTCTCGGGCAGGAGTTTTACGAGCAGTACTTC. Encoded protein: CSASLGQEFYEQYF.

This clonotype was picked up a small number of times. The chain combines TRBV20-1 with TRBJ2-2, with D possibly TRBD1 on 6 matching bases. The V gene lost 2 bases and the J gene lost 0 bases, with 19 bases spanning the gap. This CDR3 comprises 18 residues. The germline V gene encodes CDR1 DFQATT and CDR2 SNEGSKA (reference sequence). Here the CDR3 DNA reads TGCAGTGCTAGACGTGGGGGCTTAGGGGGATCGAACACCGGGGAGCTGTTTTTT. This translates into CSARRGGLGGSNTGELFF.

The chain has TRBV19 and TRBJ2-7; TRBD2 is a possible D gene (6 bases). V lost 4 bases and J 1 base, leaving 11 bases between the germline ends. The CDR3 has 14 residues. Germline CDR1 is LNHDA and CDR2 is SQIVND (reference sequence). The CDR3 loop is CASSTAGNSYEQYF. The CDR3 DNA reads as TGTGCCAGTAGTACGGCGGGAAATTCCTACGAGCAGTACTTC.

This clonotype was detected a few times. The V call is TRBV7-9, the J call TRBJ1-6; TRBD1 might be the D (5 bases). Trimming removed 5 bases at V and 10 bases at J, with 12 bases between. This CDR3 is 13 amino acids long. Germline V lookup: CDR1 SEHNR, CDR2 FQNEAQ (reference sequence). DNA for the CDR3: TGTGCCAGCAGCGGGGCAGGGACGTCACCCCTCCACTTT. Its translation is CASSGAGTSPLHF.

The chain has TRBV29-1 and TRBJ2-6; D call uncertain. Trimming took off 7 bases at V and 0 bases at J, with 7 bases between the two ends. The CDR3 contains 13 residues. Germline V gene data show CDR1 as SQVTM and CDR2 as ANQGSEA. In DNA form, the CDR3 reads TGCAGCGCTAAGAGCTCTGGGGCCAACGTCCTGACTTTC. Protein sequence: CSAKSSGANVLTF.

This clonotype showed up just a few times. This rearrangement joins TRBV5-1 to TRBJ2-1; weak D call: TRBD1 (6 bases). V was pared by 4 bases and J by 4 bases, with 12 bases between. The CDR3 runs 14 residues. CDR1 and CDR2 from the germline V gene are SGHRS and YFSETQ. CDR3 nucleotide sequence: TGCGCCAGCAGCCACCTCGGACAGTACAATGAGCAGTTCTTC. It translates to CASSHLGQYNEQFF.

This chain joins TRBV6-5 and TRBJ1-5; D gene ambiguous. This CDR3 is 15 amino acids long. V was shortened by 6 bases and J by 4 bases, with 16 bases between the two germline ends. Germline CDR1 MNHEY, CDR2 SVGAGI. This CDR3 reads CASRAGSFVNQPQHF. The CDR3, as DNA: TGTGCCAGCAGGGCCGGCTCGTTCGTAAATCAGCCCCAGCATTTT.

This clonotype was seen a few times. The chain's CDR3 is CASSSPGAGLAALRQFF. As DNA, the CDR3 is TGTGCCAGCAGCTCCCCCGGCGCGGGACTAGCGGCCCTTCGGCAGTTCTTC. The chain couples TRBV7-2 to TRBJ2-1, with 11 bases lining up with TRBD2. Unmatched junction bases numbered 17, after V lost 4 bases and J lost 12 bases. The V gene's germline CDR1 is SGHTA and CDR2 FQGNSA. This CDR3 spans 17 amino acids. Using reference TRBV7-2 and TRBJ2-1 for the parts outside the CDR3, the full variable domain is GAGVSQSPSNKVTEKGKDVELRCDPISGHTALYWYRQSLGQGLEFLIYFQGNSAPDKSGLPSDRFSAERTGGSVSTLTIQRTQQEDSAVYLCASSSPGAGLAALRQFFGPGTRLTVL.

This clonotype was seen a few times. The J gene is TRBJ2-7, the V gene TRBV29-1; 7 bases are a match to TRBD1. CDR3 length equals 16 residues. In germline, CDR1 is SQVTM, CDR2 ANQGSEA. V gave up 0 bases and J gave up 7 bases; unmatched junction bases: 15. Written as DNA, the CDR3 is TGCAGCGTTGAAGATTACTGTGCCAGGGGGATGTCAGAGCAGTACTTC. Translating gives CSVEDYCARGMSEQYF.

The rearrangement joins TRBV12-3 or TRBV12-4 to TRBJ2-2; 9 bases match TRBD1. V was pared by 3 bases and J by 1 base, with 15 bases of the junction left unmatched. The CDR3 spans 20 residues. CDR3 sequence: CASSFTRGTGSGWNTGELFF. DNA of the CDR3: TGTGCCAGCAGTTTCACGCGCGGGACAGGGTCCGGCTGGAACACCGGGGAGCTGTTTTTT.

This chain connects TRBV28 to TRBJ1-4, with unresolved D. The V and J ends lost 2 bases and 1 base respectively, with 5 bases between them. The CDR3 sequence is 14 residues long. Germline V gene lookup returns CDR1 MDHEN and CDR2 SYDVKM. The CDR3 DNA reads TGTGCCAGCAGTTTAGGGCGAACTAATGAAAAACTGTTTTTT. This gives the protein CASSLGRTNEKLFF.

CDR3 DNA sequence: TGCAGCGGTACAGGGGGCTATGGCGAGCAGTACTTC. It translates to CSGTGGYGEQYF. The chain couples TRBV29-1 to TRBJ2-5; the match to TRBD1 covers 9 bases. The assigned J gene may be wrong: the sequence end matches TRBJ2-7 better. The V gene's germline CDR1 is SQVTM and CDR2 ANQGSEA. The CDR3 covers 12 residues.

This clonotype was detected many times. The chain is built from TRBV5-8 and TRBJ1-2; tentative D call: TRBD1 (6 bases). The V end was cut by 3 bases, the J end by 4 bases, with 13 bases between. This CDR3 spans 14 amino acids. The V gene's germline CDR1 is SGHTS and CDR2 YDEGEE. CDR3 coding DNA: TGTGCCAGCAGCTCCGAGACAGGAGGCTATGGCTACACCTTC. Its translation is CASSSETGGYGYTF. Supplemented by reference TRBV5-8 and TRBJ1-2, the full variable domain reads EAGVTQSPTHLIKTRGQQATLRCSPISGHTSVYWYQQALGLGLQFLLWYDEGEERNRGNFPPRFSGRQFPNYSSELNVNALELEDSALYLCASSSETGGYGYTFGSGTRLTVV.

V usage is TRBV27 and J usage is TRBJ1-4; TRBD1 matches 8 bases. The CDR3 spans 14 residues. V shed 7 bases, J shed 6 bases, and the junction held 7 bases outside the gene matches. CDR1 is MNHEY, CDR2 SMNVEV, per germline (reference sequence). The CDR3 DNA sequence: TGTGCCAGCACCTTAGGACAGGGTGATGAAAAACTGTTTTTT. It encodes CASTLGQGDEKLFF.

CDR3 in DNA: TGCAGCGTAACACGGTACCAAGAGACCCAGTACTTC. Translated: CSVTRYQETQYF. The V call is TRBV29-1, the J call TRBJ2-5; D remains unclear. CDR1 and CDR2 from the germline V gene are SQVTM and ANQGSEA. With 6 bases removed from V and 0 bases from J, the gap between germline ends came to 8 bases. This CDR3 contains 12 residues.

The chain joins TRBV7-8 to TRBJ2-1, with D perhaps TRBD1 or TRBD2 (5 bases each). The CDR3 is 17 amino acids. Per germline, CDR1 SGHVS and CDR2 FQNEAQ. V dropped 0 bases and J dropped 8 bases, with 20 bases sitting between them. The CDR3 sequence is CASSLAGDPPARDEQFF. As DNA, the CDR3 is TGTGCCAGCAGCTTAGCGGGGGACCCCCCGGCTAGGGATGAGCAGTTCTTC.

V is TRBV5-1 and J is TRBJ1-1; D is possibly TRBD1 (5 bases). The V and J ends lost 7 bases and 4 bases respectively, with 20 bases between them. Germline V CDR1 and CDR2: SGHRS, YFSETQ. CDR3 length equals 15 residues. CDR3 nucleotides: TGCGCCAGCCGTCGGGGGGAGTTAGAGGCCACTGAAGCTTTCTTT. It yields the protein CASRRGELEATEAFF.

This clonotype was seen a few times. The chain links TRBV3-1 to TRBJ1-4; maybe TRBD1 (6 bases). The CDR3 extends over 14 amino acids. Per germline, CDR1 LGHDT and CDR2 YNNKEL (reference sequence). The ends were cut back, 7 bases at V and 1 base at J, with 10 bases in the middle. This chain's CDR3 is CASKQGITNEKLFF. In DNA, the CDR3 is TGTGCCAGCAAGCAGGGGATAACTAATGAAAAACTGTTTTTT.

This clonotype was seen a few times. V is TRBV9 and J is TRBJ1-1; 8 bases align to TRBD1. With 3 bases clipped from V and 0 bases from J, the junction kept 4 bases outside the gene matches. The germline V gene encodes CDR1 SGDLS and CDR2 YYNGEE. The CDR3 is 15 amino acids. This chain's CDR3 is CASSATGGMNTEAFF. The CDR3 DNA reads TGTGCCAGCAGCGCAACAGGGGGAATGAACACTGAAGCTTTCTTT.

The chain carries TRBV28 and TRBJ2-6, with 7 positions matching TRBD1. Germline V gives CDR1 MDHEN, CDR2 SYDVKM. CDR3 length: 15 residues. J lost 1 base, V lost 3 bases, and 0 bases had no gene match. The CDR3 DNA follows: TGTGCCAGCAGTTTGACAGGGTCTGGGGCCAACGTCCTGACTTTC. Translated, it gives CASSLTGSGANVLTF.